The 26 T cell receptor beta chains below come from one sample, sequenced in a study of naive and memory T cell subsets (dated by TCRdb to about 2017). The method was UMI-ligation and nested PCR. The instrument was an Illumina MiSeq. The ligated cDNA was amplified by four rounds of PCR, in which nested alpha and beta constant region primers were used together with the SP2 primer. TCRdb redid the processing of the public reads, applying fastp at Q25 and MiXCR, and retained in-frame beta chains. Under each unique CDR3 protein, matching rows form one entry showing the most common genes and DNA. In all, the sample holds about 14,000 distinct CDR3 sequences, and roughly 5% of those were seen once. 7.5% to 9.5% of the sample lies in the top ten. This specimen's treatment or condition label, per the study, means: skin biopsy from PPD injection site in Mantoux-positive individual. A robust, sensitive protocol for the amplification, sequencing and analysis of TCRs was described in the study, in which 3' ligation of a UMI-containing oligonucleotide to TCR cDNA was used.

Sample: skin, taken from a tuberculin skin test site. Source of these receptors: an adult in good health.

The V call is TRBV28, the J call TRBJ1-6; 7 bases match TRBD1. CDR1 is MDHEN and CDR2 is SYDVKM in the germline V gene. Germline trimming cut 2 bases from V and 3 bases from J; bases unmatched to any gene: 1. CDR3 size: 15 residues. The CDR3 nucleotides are TGTGCCAGCAGTTTAAACAGGGGCTATAATTCACCCCTCCACTTT. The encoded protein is CASSLNRGYNSPLHF. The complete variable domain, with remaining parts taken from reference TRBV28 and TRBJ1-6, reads DVKVTQSSRYLVKRTGEKVFLECVQDMDHENMFWYRQDPGLGLRLIYFSYDVKMKEKGDIPEGYSVSREKKERFSLILESASTNQTSMYLCASSLNRGYNSPLHFGNGTRLTVT.

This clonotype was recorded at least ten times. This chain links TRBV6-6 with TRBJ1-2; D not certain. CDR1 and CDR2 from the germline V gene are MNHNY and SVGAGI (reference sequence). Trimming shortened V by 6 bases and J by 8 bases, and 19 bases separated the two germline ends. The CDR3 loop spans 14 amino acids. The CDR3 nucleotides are TGTGCCAGCAGCCCCACGAGCCAGGCAGTGGGCTACACCTTC. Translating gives CASSPTSQAVGYTF.

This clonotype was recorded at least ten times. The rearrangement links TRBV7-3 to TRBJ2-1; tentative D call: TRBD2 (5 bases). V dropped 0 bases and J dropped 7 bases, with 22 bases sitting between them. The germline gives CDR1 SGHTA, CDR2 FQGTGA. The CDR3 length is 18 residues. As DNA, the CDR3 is TGTGCCAGCAGCTTAACGGGTTCTGTCCTAGCTGGGTATAATGAGCAGTTCTTC. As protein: CASSLTGSVLAGYNEQFF.

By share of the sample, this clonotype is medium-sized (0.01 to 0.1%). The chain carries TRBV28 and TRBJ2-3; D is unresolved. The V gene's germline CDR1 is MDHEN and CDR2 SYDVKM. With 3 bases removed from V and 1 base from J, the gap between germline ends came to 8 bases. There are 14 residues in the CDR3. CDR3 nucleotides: TGTGCCAGCAGTTTCCTTGCTGGCACAGATACGCAGTATTTT. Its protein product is CASSFLAGTDTQYF.

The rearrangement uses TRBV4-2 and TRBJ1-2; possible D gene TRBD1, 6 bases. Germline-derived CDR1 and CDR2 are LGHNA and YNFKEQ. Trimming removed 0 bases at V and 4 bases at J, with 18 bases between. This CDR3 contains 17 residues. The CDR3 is CASSQDGTSGGGYGYTF. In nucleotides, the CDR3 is TGTGCCAGCAGCCAAGATGGAACAAGTGGGGGCGGCTATGGCTACACCTTC.

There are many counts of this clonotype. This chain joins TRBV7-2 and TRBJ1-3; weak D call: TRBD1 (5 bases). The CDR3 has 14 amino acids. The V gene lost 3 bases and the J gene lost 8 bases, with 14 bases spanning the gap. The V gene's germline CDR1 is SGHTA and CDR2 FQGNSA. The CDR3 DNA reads TGTGCCAGCAGCTTTTGGGGCAGGATCGACACCATATATTTT. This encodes CASSFWGRIDTIYF.

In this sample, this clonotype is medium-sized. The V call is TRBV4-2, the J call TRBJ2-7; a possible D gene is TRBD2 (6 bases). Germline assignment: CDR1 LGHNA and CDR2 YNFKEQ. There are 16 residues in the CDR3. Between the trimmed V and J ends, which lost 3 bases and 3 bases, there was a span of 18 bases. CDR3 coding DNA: TGTGCCAGCAGCCAGAGCAGCGTCGGGAGCGGCTACGAGCAGTACTTC. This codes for CASSQSSVGSGYEQYF.

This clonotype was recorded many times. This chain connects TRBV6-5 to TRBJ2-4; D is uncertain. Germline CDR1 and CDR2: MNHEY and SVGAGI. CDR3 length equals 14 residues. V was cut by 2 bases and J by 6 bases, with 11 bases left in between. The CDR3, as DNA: TGTGCCAGCAGTTACGCTCATCAGCCAAACATTCAGTACTTC. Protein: CASSYAHQPNIQYF.

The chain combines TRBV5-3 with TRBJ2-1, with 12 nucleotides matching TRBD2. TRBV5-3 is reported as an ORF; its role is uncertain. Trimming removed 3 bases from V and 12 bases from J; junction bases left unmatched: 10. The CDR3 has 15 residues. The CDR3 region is CARSCLAGGGQGQFF. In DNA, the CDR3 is TGTGCCAGAAGCTGCCTAGCGGGGGGGGGACAGGGGCAGTTCTTC.

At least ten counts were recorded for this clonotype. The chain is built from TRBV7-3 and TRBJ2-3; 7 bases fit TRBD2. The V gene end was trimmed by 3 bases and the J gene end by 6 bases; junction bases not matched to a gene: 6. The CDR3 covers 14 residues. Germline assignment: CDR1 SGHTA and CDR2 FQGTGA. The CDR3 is CASSLGLRPDTQYF. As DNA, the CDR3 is TGTGCCAGCAGCTTGGGACTACGGCCCGATACGCAGTATTTT.

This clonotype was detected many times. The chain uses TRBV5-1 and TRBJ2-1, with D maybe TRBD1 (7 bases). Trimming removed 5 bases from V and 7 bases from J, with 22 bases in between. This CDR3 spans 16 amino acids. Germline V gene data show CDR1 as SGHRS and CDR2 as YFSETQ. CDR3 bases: TGCGCCAGCAGGATTCAGGGGGGCGACCCCATTAATGAGCAGTTCTTC. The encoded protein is CASRIQGGDPINEQFF.

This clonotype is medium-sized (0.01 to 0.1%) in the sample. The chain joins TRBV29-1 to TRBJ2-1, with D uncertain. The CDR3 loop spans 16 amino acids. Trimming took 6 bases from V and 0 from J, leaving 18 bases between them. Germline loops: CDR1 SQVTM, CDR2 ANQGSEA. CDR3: CSVDIKSLGSYNEQFF. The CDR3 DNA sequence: TGCAGCGTAGACATTAAATCCTTGGGCTCCTACAATGAGCAGTTCTTC.

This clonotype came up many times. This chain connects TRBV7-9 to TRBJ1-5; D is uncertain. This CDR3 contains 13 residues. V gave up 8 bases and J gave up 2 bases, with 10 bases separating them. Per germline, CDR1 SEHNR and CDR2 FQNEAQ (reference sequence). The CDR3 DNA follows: TGTGCCAGCGGGGTGGAGGGCAATCAGCCCCAGCATTTT. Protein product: CASGVEGNQPQHF. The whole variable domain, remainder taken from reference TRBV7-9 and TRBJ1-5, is DTGVSQNPRHKITKRGQNVTFRCDPISEHNRLYWYRQTLGQGPEFLTYFQNEAQLEKSRLLSDRFSAERPKGSFSTLEIQRTEQGDSAMYLCASGVEGNQPQHFGDGTRLSIL.

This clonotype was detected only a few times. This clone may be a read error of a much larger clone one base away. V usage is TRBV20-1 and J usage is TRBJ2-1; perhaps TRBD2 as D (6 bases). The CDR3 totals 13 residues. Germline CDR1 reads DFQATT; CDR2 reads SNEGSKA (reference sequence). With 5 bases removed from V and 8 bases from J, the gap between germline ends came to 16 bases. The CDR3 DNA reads TGCAGTGCTGACCGGGACTGGGTGGATGAGCAGTTCTTC. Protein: CSADRDWVDEQFF.

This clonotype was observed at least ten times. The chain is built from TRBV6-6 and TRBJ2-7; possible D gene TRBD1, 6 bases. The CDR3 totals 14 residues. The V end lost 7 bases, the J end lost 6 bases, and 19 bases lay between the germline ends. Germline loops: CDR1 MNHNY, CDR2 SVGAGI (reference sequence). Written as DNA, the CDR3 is TGTGCCAGCACCCCCAGGGGCCCCGGCTCCGAGCAGTACTTC. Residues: CASTPRGPGSEQYF.

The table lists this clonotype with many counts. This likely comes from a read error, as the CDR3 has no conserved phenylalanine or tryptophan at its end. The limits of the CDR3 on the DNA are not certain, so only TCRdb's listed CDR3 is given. CDR3: CSASLAGTSL. This chain links TRBV20-1 with TRBJ1-2. Both ends counted, the CDR3 spans 10 residues. Germline-derived CDR1 and CDR2 are DFQATT and SNEGSKA (reference sequence).

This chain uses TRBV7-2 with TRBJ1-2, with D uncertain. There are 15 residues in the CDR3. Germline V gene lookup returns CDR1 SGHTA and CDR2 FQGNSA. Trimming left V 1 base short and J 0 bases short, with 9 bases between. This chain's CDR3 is CASSLDGNTNYGYTF. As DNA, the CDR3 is TGTGCCAGCAGCTTAGATGGGAACACTAACTATGGCTACACCTTC.

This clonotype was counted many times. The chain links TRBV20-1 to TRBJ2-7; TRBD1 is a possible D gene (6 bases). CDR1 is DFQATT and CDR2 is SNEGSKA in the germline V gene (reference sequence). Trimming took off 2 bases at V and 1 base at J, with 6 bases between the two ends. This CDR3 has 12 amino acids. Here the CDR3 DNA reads TGCAGTGCTAGAACAGGGTCCTACGAGCAGTACTTC. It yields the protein CSARTGSYEQYF.

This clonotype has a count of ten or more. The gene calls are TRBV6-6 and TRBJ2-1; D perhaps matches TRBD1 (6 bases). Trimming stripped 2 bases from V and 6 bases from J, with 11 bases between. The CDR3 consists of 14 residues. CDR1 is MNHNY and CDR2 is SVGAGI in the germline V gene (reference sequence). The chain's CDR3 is CASSYRTALNEQFF. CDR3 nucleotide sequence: TGTGCCAGCAGTTACAGGACAGCTCTCAATGAGCAGTTCTTC.

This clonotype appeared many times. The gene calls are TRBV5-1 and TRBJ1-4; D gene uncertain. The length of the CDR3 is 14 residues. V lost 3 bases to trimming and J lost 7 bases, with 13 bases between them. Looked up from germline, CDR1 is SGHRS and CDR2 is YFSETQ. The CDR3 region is CASSSGRGSEKLFF. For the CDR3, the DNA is TGCGCCAGCAGCTCTGGACGCGGAAGTGAAAAACTGTTTTTT. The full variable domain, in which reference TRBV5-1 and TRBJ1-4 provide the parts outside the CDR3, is KAGVTQTPRYLIKTRGQQVTLSCSPISGHRSVSWYQQTPGQGLQFLFEYFSETQRNKGNFPGRFSGRQFSNSRSEMNVSTLELGDSALYLCASSSGRGSEKLFFGSGTQLSVL.

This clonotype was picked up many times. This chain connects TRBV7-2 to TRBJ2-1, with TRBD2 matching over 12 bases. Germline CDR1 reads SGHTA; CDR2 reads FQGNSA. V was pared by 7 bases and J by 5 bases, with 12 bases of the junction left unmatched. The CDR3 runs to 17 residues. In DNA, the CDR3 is TGTGCCAGCATCCCGGAACTAGCGGGGGGCTTGAACAATGAGCAGTTCTTC. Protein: CASIPELAGGLNNEQFF.

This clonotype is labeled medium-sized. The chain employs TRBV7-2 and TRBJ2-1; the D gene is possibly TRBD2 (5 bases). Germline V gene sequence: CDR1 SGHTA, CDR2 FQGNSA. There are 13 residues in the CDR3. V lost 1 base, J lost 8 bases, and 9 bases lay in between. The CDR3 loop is CASSLGVEDEQFF. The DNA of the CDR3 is TGTGCCAGCAGCTTAGGGGTGGAGGATGAGCAGTTCTTC.

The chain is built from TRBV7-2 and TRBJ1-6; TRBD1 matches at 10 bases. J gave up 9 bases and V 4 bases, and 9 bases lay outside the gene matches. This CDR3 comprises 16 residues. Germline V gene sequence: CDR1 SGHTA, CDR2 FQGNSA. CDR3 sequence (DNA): TGTGCCAGCAGCTACACTACGACAGGGGGCTCTTCACCCCTCCACTTT. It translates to CASSYTTTGGSSPLHF.

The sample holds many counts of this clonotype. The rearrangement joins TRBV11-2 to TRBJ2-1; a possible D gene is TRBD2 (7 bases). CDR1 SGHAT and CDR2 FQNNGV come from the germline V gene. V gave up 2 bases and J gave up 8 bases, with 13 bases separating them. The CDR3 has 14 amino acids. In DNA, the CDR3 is TGTGCCAGCAGCTTAACGGGGGGCGCGGATGAGCAGTTCTTC. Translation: CASSLTGGADEQFF.

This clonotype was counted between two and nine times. The DNA of the CDR3 is TGTGCCAGCAGCCAAGACCGGGACGAAAACACCATATATTTT. Translated, it gives CASSQDRDENTIYF. The gene calls are TRBV3-1 and TRBJ1-3, with D possibly being TRBD1 (5 bases). Trimming pared 0 bases from V and 6 bases from J, leaving 9 bases between. Per the germline V gene, CDR1 is LGHDT and CDR2 is YNNKEL (reference sequence). The CDR3 is 14 residues long.

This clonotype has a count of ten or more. CDR3 coding DNA: TGTGCCAGCAGCGCCTGGGGGGGCGTGACAGATACGCAGTATTTT. Protein: CASSAWGGVTDTQYF. The genes are TRBV6-2 or TRBV6-3 and TRBJ2-3; D is possibly TRBD2 (7 bases). CDR1 is MNHEY, CDR2 SVGEGT, per germline. Deletions cut 6 bases from V and 3 bases from J, with 16 bases between. This CDR3 is 15 amino acids long.